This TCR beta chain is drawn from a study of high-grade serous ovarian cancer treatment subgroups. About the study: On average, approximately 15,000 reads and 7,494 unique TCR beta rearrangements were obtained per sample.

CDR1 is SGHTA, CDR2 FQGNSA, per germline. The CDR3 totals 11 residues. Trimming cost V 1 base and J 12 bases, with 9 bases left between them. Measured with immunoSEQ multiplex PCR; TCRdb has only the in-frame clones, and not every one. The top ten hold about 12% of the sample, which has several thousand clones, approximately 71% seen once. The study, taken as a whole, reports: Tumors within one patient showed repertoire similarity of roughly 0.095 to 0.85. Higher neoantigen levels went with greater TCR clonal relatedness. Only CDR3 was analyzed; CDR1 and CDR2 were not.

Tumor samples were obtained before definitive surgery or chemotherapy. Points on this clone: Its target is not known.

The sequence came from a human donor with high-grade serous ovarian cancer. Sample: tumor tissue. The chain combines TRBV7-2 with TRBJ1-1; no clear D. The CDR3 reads CASSLDRSPFF. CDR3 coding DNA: TGTGCCAGCAGCTTAGACAGATCACCTTTCTTT.